Each of the 3 T cell receptor beta chains below was sequenced from the same sample in a study of T-cell memory formation after mild COVID-19. TCRdb processed the 5' RACE reads anew with MiXCR; each CDR3 protein has one entry. The sample lists 350,000 to 550,000 distinct CDR3 sequences, more than 15% occurring once. The sample consisted of PBMCs or a T cell subset sorted from them (not recorded which). The source is a young man who had mild COVID-19 (a few samples of this study predate the infection). Cell type and time point are not known.

The chain uses TRBV18 and TRBJ1-6; TRBD1 agrees at 8 bases. CDR3 length: 16 amino acids. Germline lookup yields CDR1 KGHSH and CDR2 LQKENI. V lost 2 bases and J lost 8; bases outside the gene matches: 8. The CDR3 DNA reads as TGTGCCAGCTCACCAAGGACAGGGTTTCGGGATTCACCCCTCCACTTT. Its protein is CASSPRTGFRDSPLHF. Filled out from reference TRBV18 and TRBJ1-6, the complete variable domain reads NAGVMQNPRHLVRRRGQEARLRCSPMKGHSHVYWYRQLPEEGLKFMVYLQKENIIDESGMPKERFSAEFPKEGPSILRIQQVVRGDSAAYFCASSPRTGFRDSPLHFGNGTRLTVT.

A few counts support this clonotype. This rearrangement joins TRBV4-3 to TRBJ2-7, with D tentatively TRBD1 or TRBD2 (6 bases each). Trimming shortened V by 1 base and J by 0 bases, and 22 bases separated the two germline ends. The CDR3 is made up of 19 amino acids. CDR1 is LGHNA and CDR2 is YSLEER in the germline V gene. The CDR3: CASSQGEARGSHLSYEQYV. CDR3 bases: TGCGCCAGCAGCCAAGGGGAGGCCAGGGGTTCCCACCTCTCCTACGAGCAGTACGTC.

The V call is TRBV5-1, the J call TRBJ1-1; perhaps TRBD1 as D (5 bases). The CDR3 runs 11 residues. Trimming took 0 bases from V and 12 from J, leaving 9 bases between them. The germline CDR1 and CDR2 sequences are SGHRS and YFSETQ. The CDR3 here is CASSLEGRTFF. The CDR3 region has the DNA TGCGCCAGCAGCTTGGAGGGGAGAACTTTCTTT.